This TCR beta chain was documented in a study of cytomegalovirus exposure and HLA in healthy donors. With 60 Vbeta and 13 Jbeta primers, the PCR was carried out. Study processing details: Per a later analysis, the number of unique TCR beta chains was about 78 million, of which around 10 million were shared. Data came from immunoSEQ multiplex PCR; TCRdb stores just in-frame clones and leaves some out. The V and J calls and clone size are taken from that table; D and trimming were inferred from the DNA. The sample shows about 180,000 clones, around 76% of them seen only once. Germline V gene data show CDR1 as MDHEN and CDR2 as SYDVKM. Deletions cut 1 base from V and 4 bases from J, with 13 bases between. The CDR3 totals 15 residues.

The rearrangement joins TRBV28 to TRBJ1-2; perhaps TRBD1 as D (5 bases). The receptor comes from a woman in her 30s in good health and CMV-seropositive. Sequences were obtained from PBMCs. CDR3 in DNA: TGTGCCAGCAGTTTATCGACGGGGGTCGGCTATGGCTACACCTTC. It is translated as CASSLSTGVGYGYTF.